These 8 T cell receptor beta chains came from one sample sequenced in a study of radiation and T cells in renal cell carcinoma. Time point defined: blood 2 weeks post-SBRT. Noted treatment: 15 Gy SBRT to primary tumor, nephrectomy 4 weeks later. TCRdb's table, derived via immunoSEQ multiplex PCR, lists solely in-frame clones and lacks some. The table includes more than 150,000 clones, about 87% detected once. The sample here was blood, taken from a patient whose treatment included radiotherapy and nephrectomy. The receptors were sampled from a woman in her forties or fifties with renal cell carcinoma.

This chain uses TRBV7-8 with TRBJ2-4; TRBD2 matches 12 bases. The germline CDR1 and CDR2 sequences are SGHVS and FQNEAQ. V lost 0 bases, J lost 5 bases, and 2 bases stayed unmatched. CDR3 size: 16 residues. In nucleotides, the CDR3 is TGTGCCAGCAGCTTAGCGACTAGCGGGGGCCAAAACATTCAGTACTTC. This gives the protein CASSLATSGGQNIQYF.

V and J are TRBV19 and TRBJ1-4; D call uncertain. Between the trimmed V and J ends, which lost 5 bases and 4 bases, there was a span of 11 bases. CDR1 and CDR2 from the germline V gene are LNHDA and SQIVND (reference sequence). This CDR3 region has 14 residues. DNA of the CDR3: TGTGCCAGTAGTGCCCCGGCCCTTAATGAAAAACTGTTTTTT. It is translated as CASSAPALNEKLFF.

The chain employs TRBV4-1 and TRBJ2-7; D unresolved. Between the trimmed V and J ends, which lost 3 bases and 3 bases, there was a span of 15 bases. The germline gives CDR1 MGHRA, CDR2 YSYEKL. The CDR3 totals 15 residues. CDR3 DNA sequence: TGCGCCAGCAGCCAGCCGACGACGGGTCGCTACGAGCAGTACTTC. Translation: CASSQPTTGRYEQYF.

This chain connects TRBV7-6 to TRBJ2-7; D gene unclear. The V gene lost 5 bases and the J gene lost 3 bases, with 11 bases spanning the gap. Germline values: CDR1 SGHVS, CDR2 FNYEAQ. The CDR3 loop spans 13 amino acids. CDR3 DNA: TGTGCCAGCAGCCCCCCCCGGAGCTACGAGCAGTACTTC. This translates into CASSPPRSYEQYF. Full variable domain (rest looked up from reference TRBV7-6 and TRBJ2-7): GAGVSQSPRYKVTKRGQDVALRCDPISGHVSLYWYRQALGQGPEFLTYFNYEAQQDKSGLPNDRFSAERPEGSISTLTIQRTEQRDSAMYRCASSPPRSYEQYFGPGTRLTVT.

This chain joins TRBV5-8 and TRBJ1-2, with D unclear. Germline CDR1 and CDR2: SGHTS and YDEGEE. With 7 bases removed from V and 6 bases from J, the gap between germline ends came to 4 bases. The CDR3 sequence is 9 residues long. CDR3 coding DNA: TGTGCCAGCGCTGATGGCTACACCTTC. Translating it yields CASADGYTF. The variable domain in full, completed from reference TRBV5-8 and TRBJ1-2, reads EAGVTQSPTHLIKTRGQQATLRCSPISGHTSVYWYQQALGLGLQFLLWYDEGEERNRGNFPPRFSGRQFPNYSSELNVNALELEDSALYLCASADGYTFGSGTRLTVV.

J is TRBJ1-5 and V is TRBV9, with D possibly TRBD1 on 6 matching bases. The germline V gene has CDR1 SGDLS and CDR2 YYNGEE. CDR3 length equals 14 residues. The V end lost 4 bases, the J end lost 6 bases, and 14 bases lay between the germline ends. The CDR3 sequence: CASSQTGSGQPQHF. CDR3 DNA sequence: TGTGCCAGCAGCCAAACAGGGTCCGGTCAGCCCCAGCATTTT.

This chain joins TRBV7-9 and TRBJ2-3; D call uncertain. V lost 4 bases to trimming and J lost 0 bases, with 11 bases between them. CDR3 length equals 15 residues. The germline gives CDR1 SEHNR, CDR2 FQNEAQ (reference sequence). This CDR3 reads CASSSLEPSTDTQYF. For the CDR3, the DNA is TGTGCCAGCAGCTCGCTAGAACCCAGCACAGATACGCAGTATTTT. Filled out from reference TRBV7-9 and TRBJ2-3, the complete variable domain reads DTGVSQNPRHKITKRGQNVTFRCDPISEHNRLYWYRQTLGQGPEFLTYFQNEAQLEKSRLLSDRFSAERPKGSFSTLEIQRTEQGDSAMYLCASSSLEPSTDTQYFGPGTRLTVL.

The chain employs TRBV19 and TRBJ1-1, with D uncertain. The CDR3 extends over 13 amino acids. Germline V gives CDR1 LNHDA, CDR2 SQIVND (reference sequence). Trimming shortened V by 5 bases and J by 6 bases, and 13 bases separated the two germline ends. DNA of the CDR3: TGTGCCAGTAGTCTCCGGTTAGACGCTGAAGCTTTCTTT. It translates to CASSLRLDAEAFF.